This T cell receptor (beta chain) came from a study of blood T cell repertoires in COVID-19. Across the study: Material from acute and convalescent COVID-19 was sourced from the United States, Italy and Spain. The cDNA or gDNA used as material had been derived from T cells, B-cell-depleted T cells, or PBMCs.

While infection was still active, Seattle patients were enrolled and then followed longitudinally. V was shortened by 2 bases and J by 4 bases, with 12 bases between the two germline ends. This CDR3 is built from 15 residues. Germline V gene data show CDR1 as MNHNS and CDR2 as SASEGT. Assay: immunoSEQ multiplex PCR; the TCRdb copy retains only in-frame clones and omits some. The sample has about 160,000 clones, 85% to 90% seen once; the top ten hold 10%. The chain carries TRBV6-1 and TRBJ1-3, with D possibly matching TRBD1 (5 bases). This sequence originates from a woman in her seventies with COVID-19, enrolled during active disease. The source material was peripheral blood. The CDR3 coding sequence is TGTGCCAGCAGTGAATCGTCAGGGAACGGAAACACCATATATTTT. It yields the protein CASSESSGNGNTIYF.